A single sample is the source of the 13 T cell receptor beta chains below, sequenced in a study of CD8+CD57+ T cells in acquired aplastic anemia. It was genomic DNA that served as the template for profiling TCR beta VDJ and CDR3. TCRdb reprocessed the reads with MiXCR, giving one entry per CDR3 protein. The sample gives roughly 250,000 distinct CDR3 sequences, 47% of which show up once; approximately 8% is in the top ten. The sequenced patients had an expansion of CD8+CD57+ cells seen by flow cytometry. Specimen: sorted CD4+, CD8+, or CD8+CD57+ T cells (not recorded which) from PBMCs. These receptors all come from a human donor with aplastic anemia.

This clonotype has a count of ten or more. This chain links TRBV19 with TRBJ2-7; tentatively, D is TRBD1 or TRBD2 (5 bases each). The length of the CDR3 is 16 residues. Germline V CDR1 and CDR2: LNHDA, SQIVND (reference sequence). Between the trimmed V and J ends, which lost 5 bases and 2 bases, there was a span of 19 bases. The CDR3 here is CASSLRKGTGTYEQYF. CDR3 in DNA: TGTGCCAGTAGTTTGCGAAAGGGGACCGGAACCTACGAGCAGTACTTC.

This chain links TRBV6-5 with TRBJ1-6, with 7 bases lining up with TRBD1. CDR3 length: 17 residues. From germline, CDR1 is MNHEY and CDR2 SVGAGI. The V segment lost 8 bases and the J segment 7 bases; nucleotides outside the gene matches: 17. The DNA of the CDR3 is TGTGCCAGCCAGGGGGGCGAGGAAACTTTAACAAATTCACCCCTCCACTTT. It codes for CASQGGEETLTNSPLHF.

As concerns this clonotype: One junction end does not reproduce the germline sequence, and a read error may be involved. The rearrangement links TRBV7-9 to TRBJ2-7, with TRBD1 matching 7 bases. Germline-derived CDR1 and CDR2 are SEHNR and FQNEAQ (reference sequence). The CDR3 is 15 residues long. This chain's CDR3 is CAGSLPVGQYYEQYF. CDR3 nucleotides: TGTGCCGGCAGCCTACCGGTGGGACAGTATTACGAGCAGTACTTC.

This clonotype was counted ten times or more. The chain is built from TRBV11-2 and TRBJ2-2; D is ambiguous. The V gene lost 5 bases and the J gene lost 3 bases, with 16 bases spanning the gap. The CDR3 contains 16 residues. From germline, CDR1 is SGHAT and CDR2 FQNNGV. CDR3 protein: CASSKVARFDTGELFF. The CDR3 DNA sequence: TGTGCCAGCAGCAAAGTAGCCAGGTTCGACACCGGGGAGCTGTTTTTT.

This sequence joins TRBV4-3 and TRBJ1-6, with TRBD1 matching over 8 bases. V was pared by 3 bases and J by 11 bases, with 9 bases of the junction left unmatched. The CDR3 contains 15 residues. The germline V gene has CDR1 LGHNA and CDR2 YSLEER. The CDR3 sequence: CASSQTTGAGAPLHF. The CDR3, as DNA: TGCGCCAGCAGCCAGACGACAGGGGCCGGTGCACCCCTCCACTTT.

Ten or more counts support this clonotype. The CDR3 protein is CATSRDRGSNQPQHF. In DNA, the CDR3 is TGTGCCACCAGCAGAGATAGGGGTAGCAATCAGCCCCAGCATTTT. The chain links TRBV15 to TRBJ1-5; D might be TRBD1 (5 bases). From germline, CDR1 is LNHNV and CDR2 YYDKDF (reference sequence). The CDR3 is 15 residues long. Deletions cut 0 bases from V and 0 bases from J, with 6 bases between.

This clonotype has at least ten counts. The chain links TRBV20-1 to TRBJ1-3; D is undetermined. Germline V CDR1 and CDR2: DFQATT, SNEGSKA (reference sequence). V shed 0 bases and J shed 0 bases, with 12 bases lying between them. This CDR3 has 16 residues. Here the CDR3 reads CSARDSVAYSGNTIYF. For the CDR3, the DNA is TGCAGTGCTAGAGATAGTGTGGCGTACTCTGGAAACACCATATATTTT.

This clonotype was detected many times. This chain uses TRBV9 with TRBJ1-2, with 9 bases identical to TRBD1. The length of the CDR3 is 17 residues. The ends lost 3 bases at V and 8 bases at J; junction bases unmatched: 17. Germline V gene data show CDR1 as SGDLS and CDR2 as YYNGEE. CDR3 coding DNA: TGTGCCAGCAGCGCCTACTTCGCCGGGACAGGGATTGACGGCTACACCTTC. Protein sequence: CASSAYFAGTGIDGYTF.

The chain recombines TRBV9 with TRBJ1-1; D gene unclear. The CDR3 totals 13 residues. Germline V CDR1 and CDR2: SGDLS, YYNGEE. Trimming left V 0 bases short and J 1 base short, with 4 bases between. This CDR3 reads CASSVAPNTEAFF. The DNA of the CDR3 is TGTGCCAGCAGCGTAGCACCGAACACTGAAGCTTTCTTT.

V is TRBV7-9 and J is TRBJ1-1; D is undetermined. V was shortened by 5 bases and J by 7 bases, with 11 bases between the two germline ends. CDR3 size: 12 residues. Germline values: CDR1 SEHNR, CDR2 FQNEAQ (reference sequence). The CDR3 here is CASSKDVGEAFF. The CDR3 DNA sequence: TGTGCCAGCAGCAAGGACGTAGGTGAAGCTTTCTTT.

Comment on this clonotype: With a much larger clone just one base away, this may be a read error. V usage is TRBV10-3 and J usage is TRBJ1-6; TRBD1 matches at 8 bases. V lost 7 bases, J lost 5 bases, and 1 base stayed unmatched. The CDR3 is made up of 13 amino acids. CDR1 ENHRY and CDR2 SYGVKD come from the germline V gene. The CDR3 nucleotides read TGTGCCATCAAGACAGGGGATAATTCACCCCTCCACTTT. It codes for CAIKTGDNSPLHF.

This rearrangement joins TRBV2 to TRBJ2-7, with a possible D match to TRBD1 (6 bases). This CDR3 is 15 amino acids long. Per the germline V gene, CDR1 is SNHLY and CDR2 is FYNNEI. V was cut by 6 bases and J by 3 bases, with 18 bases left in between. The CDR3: CASSSRQVFGYEQYF. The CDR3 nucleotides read TGTGCCAGCAGCTCCCGACAGGTTTTCGGCTACGAGCAGTACTTC.

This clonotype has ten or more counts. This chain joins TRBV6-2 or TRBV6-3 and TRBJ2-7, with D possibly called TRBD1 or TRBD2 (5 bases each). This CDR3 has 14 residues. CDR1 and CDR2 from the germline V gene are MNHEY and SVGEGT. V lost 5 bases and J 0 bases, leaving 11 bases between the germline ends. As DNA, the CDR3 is TGTGCCAGCAGTGTTCGGGACGCCTCCTACGAGCAGTACTTC. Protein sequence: CASSVRDASYEQYF.